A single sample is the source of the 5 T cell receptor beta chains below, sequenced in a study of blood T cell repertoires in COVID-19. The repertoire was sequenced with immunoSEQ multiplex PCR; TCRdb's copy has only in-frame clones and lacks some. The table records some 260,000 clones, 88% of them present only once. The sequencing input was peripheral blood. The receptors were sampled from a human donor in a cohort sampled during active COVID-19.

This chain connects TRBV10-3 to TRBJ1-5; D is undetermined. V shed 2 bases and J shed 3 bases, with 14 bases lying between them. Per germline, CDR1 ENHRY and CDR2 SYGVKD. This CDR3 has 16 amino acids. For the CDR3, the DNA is TGTGCCATCAGTGAGCAACCCACAGCGGCCAATCAGCCCCAGCATTTT. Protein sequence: CAISEQPTAANQPQHF.

This chain's CDR3 is CASNLERQGSGYTF. The CDR3 bases are TGTGCCAGCAACTTAGAGAGACAGGGGAGTGGCTACACCTTC. V and J are TRBV6-5 and TRBJ1-2; 8 nucleotides align to TRBD1. V shed 7 bases and J 7 bases; nucleotides not matched to a gene: 11. The CDR3 sequence is 14 residues long. Per germline, CDR1 MNHEY and CDR2 SVGAGI.

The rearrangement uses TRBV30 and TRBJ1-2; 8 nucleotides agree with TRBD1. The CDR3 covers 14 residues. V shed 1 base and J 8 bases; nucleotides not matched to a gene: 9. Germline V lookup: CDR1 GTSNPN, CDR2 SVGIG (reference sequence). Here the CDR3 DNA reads TGTGCCTGGAGTGACCTCCCCGGGACAGGCGGCTACACCTTC. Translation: CAWSDLPGTGGYTF.

The CDR3 reads CASSQGRELNYEQYF. The CDR3 bases are TGTGCCAGCAGCCAAGGCCGGGAGCTAAACTACGAGCAGTACTTC. The chain employs TRBV7-9 and TRBJ2-7; possible D gene TRBD2, 6 bases. Germline values: CDR1 SEHNR, CDR2 FQNEAQ (reference sequence). V lost 5 bases, J lost 3 bases, and 17 bases lay in between. This CDR3 is 15 amino acids long.

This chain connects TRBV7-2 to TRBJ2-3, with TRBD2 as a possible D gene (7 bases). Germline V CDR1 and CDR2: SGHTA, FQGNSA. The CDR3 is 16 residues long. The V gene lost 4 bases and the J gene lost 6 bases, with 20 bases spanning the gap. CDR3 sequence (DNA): TGTGCCAGCAGCTCGGTGGGCGGGGGCTTACTGGATACGCAGTATTTT. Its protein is CASSSVGGGLLDTQYF.